This TCR beta chain was identified in a study of T cells after yellow fever vaccination. From the 5' RACE reads, TCRdb called clonotypes with MiXCR, one entry per CDR3 protein. Here the sample spans some 300,000 distinct CDR3 sequences, around 10% being singletons. The CDR3 sequence is 14 residues long. V lost 4 bases and J 4 bases, leaving 10 bases between the germline ends. CDR1 and CDR2 (germline): MNHNS, SASEGT. The receptor was isolated from a man aged 18 to 35 who received the YFV17D yellow fever vaccine. The chain couples TRBV6-1 to TRBJ1-4; TRBD1 is a possible D gene (5 bases). Material: CD4+ T cells sorted from PBMCs, obtained 5 days after the yellow fever booster vaccination. The CDR3 nucleotides read TGTGCCAGCAGTGTTTACGGGGGTAATGAAAAACTGTTTTTT. Its protein product is CASSVYGGNEKLFF.